The clone carrying this TCR beta chain was counted only a few times. The entry originates in a study of response to subunit inactivated influenza vaccine. There are 16 residues in the CDR3. Trimming left V 2 bases short and J 4 bases short, with 17 bases between. Germline-derived CDR1 and CDR2 are MNHEY and SVGAGI. Via MiXCR, TCRdb re-called the RT-PCR reads, giving one row per CDR3 protein. The table shows around 320,000 distinct CDR3 sequences, with around 22% occurring only once. The clonotype originates from a man aged 45 to 70 who received an inactivated influenza vaccine. The V gene is TRBV6-5, the J gene TRBJ2-5; D is possibly TRBD1 (7 bases). The sequenced sample was PBMCs from blood, obtained approximately 20 months after vaccination. DNA for the CDR3: TGTGCCAGCAGTTACCTCAGAGGGCAGGGGGGAGAGACCCAGTACTTC. Translation: CASSYLRGQGGETQYF.